Sequencing of this T cell receptor beta chain was carried out in a study of neurological immune-mediated disorders. This clonotype came up many times. Its target is unknown. General observations from the study: No expanded-clone CDR3 amino acid sequence recurred across subjects, suggesting private TCR-beta repertoires. Patients with HTLV-1-associated myelopathy had the highest level of TCR clonal expansion, whereas patients with multiple sclerosis had the lowest level, falling beneath the level found in healthy controls. When grouped phylogenetically, the repertoires of 18 of the 34 multiple sclerosis patients fell together in one related-CDR3 cluster, which is a possible signature.

MiXCR, run by TCRdb on the 5' RACE reads, gives a single entry per CDR3 protein. The sample records fewer than 45,000 distinct CDR3 sequences, 2.5% being singletons. V was shortened by 7 bases and J by 0 bases, with 12 bases between the two germline ends. The CDR3 consists of 13 residues. The germline gives CDR1 DFQATT, CDR2 SNEGSKA (reference sequence). J is TRBJ1-1 and V is TRBV20-1; D not resolved. Source material: PBMCs. This sequence originates from a man aged 30-40 years with multiple sclerosis. The CDR3 sequence is CSGIGDLNTEAFF. The CDR3 DNA sequence: TGCAGTGGAATAGGTGACCTGAACACTGAAGCTTTCTTT.